This TCR beta chain was captured by sequencing in a study of CD4 T cells in relation to SARS-CoV-2 and coronaviruses. Turning to the study itself: The restricting HLA molecule for shared crossreactive spike epitopes was mapped.

Here immunoSEQ multiplex PCR was the method, and the copy in TCRdb shows in-frame clones only, minus some. Among about 21,000 clones, over 70% were seen once, and the ten largest hold roughly a sixth. The unexposed donors gave CD4+ T cells in about 2010-2018, prior to COVID-19. The cells were cultured for around ten days before CD4+ T cells were isolated. As cell numbers allowed, unexposed-donor CD4+ T cells faced SARS-CoV-2 S/N and four cold-coronavirus spikes. This clone has more than one count but fewer than ten. The antigen is not known. Trimming removed 0 bases from V and 0 bases from J; junction bases left unmatched: 8. Germline loops: CDR1 LGHDT, CDR2 YNNKEL (reference sequence). The CDR3 covers 17 residues.

The J gene is TRBJ2-7, the V gene TRBV3-1 (or the pseudogene TRBV3-2); 7 bases are shared with TRBD2. The receptor comes from a human donor in good health. Specimen: CD4+ T cells from PBMCs, cultured in vitro. This CDR3 is CASSQDLVAGASYEQYF. Here the CDR3 DNA reads TGTGCCAGCAGCCAAGATCTAGTAGCGGGTGCCTCCTACGAGCAGTACTTC.